This T cell receptor beta chain was sequenced in a study of neurological immune-mediated disorders. The group of healthy controls was made up of people who were blood bank volunteers in Maryland, USA. This clonotype has ten or more counts. Its antigen is as yet unknown. This CDR3 contains 14 residues. Germline V gene data show CDR1 as SGHRS and CDR2 as YFSETQ. The V gene lost 7 bases and the J gene lost 5 bases, with 16 bases spanning the gap. Findings and caveats of the study: No sharing of CDR3 amino acid sequences was observed among expanded clones across subjects, suggesting private repertoires in all groups.

The method for making cDNA was 5'RACE, and it used 10-nucleotide random UMIs. TCRdb re-called the 5' RACE reads with MiXCR, one entry per CDR3 protein. The table records around 29,000 distinct CDR3 sequences, approximately 6% of them present only once. The sample comprised CD4+ T cells from blood. The rearrangement uses TRBV5-1 and TRBJ2-1; D tentatively reads TRBD1 or TRBD2 (6 bases each). The origin of this receptor is a woman between 50 and 59 years old in good health. DNA of the CDR3: TGCGCCAGCGCTCGGGGGCAGGCCAACAATGAGCAGTTCTTC. Amino acid sequence: CASARGQANNEQFF.